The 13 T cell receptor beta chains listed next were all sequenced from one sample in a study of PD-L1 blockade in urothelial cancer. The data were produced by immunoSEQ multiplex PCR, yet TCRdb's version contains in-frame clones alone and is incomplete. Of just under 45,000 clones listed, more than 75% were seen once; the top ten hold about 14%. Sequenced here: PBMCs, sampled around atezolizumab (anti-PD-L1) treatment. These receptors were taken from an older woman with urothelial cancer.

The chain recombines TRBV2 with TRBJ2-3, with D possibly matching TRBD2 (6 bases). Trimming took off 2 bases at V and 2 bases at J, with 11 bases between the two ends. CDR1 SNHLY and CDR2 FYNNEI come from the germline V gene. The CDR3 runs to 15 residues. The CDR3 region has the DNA TGTGCCAGCAGTGAAATGGGGGGAAACACAGATACGCAGTATTTT. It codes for CASSEMGGNTDTQYF.

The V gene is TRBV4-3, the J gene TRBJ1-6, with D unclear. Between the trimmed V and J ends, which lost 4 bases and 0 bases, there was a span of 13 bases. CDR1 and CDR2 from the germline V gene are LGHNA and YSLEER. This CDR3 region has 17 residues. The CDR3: CASSPTQASSYNSPLHF. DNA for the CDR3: TGCGCCAGCAGCCCCACCCAGGCGAGCTCCTATAATTCACCCCTCCACTTT.

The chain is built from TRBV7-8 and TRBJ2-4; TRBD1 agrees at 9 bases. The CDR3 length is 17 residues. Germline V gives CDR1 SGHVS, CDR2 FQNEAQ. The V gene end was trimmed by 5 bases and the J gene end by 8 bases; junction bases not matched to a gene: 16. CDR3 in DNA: TGTGCCAGCAGCAAACAGGGGGCGATCCCCCTTCGGGACATTCAGTACTTC. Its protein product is CASSKQGAIPLRDIQYF.

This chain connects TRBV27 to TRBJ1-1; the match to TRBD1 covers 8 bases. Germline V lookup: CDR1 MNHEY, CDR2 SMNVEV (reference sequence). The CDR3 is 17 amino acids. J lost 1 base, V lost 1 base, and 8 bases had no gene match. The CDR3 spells CASSLWWAGGSNTEAFF. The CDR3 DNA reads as TGTGCCAGCAGTTTATGGTGGGCAGGGGGCTCGAACACTGAAGCTTTCTTT.

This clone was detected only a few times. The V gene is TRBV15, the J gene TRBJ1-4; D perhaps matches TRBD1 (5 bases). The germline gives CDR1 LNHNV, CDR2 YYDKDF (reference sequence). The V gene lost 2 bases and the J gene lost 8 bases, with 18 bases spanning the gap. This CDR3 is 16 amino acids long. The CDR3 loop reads CATSRLGGVGGEKLFF. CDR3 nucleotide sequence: TGTGCCACCAGCAGACTTGGGGGGGTGGGAGGCGAAAAACTGTTTTTT.

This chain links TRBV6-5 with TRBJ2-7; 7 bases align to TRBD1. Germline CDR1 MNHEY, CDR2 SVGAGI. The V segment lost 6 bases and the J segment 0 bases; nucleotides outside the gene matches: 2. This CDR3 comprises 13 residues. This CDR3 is CASRRDSSYEQYF. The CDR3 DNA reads TGTGCCAGCAGAAGGGACAGCTCCTACGAGCAGTACTTC.

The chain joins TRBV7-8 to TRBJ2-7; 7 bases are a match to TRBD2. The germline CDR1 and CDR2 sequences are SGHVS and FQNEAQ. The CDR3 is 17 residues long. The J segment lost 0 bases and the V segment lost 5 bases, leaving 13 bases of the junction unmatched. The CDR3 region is CASSPRILAGFSYEQYF. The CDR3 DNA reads TGTGCCAGCAGCCCCCGGATTTTAGCGGGTTTCTCCTACGAGCAGTACTTC.

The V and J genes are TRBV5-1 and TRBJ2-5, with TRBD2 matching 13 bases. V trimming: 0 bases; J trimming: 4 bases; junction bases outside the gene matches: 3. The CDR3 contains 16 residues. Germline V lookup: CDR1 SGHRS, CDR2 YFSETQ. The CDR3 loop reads CASSLGGLAGRETQYF. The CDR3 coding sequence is TGCGCCAGCAGCTTGGGGGGACTAGCGGGAAGAGAGACCCAGTACTTC.

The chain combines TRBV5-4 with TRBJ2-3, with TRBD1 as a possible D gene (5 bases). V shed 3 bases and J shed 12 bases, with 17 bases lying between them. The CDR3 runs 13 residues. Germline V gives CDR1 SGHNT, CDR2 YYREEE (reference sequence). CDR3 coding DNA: TGTGCCAGCAGCTCATCGCTTCTTCAGGGCCAGTATTTT. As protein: CASSSSLLQGQYF.

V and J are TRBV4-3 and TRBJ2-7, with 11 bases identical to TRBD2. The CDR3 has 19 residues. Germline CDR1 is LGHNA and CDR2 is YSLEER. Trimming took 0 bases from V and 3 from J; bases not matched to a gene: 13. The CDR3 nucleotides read TGCGCCAGCAGCCAAGATCCCCCCCCGGGACTAGCGGCGCTCTACGAGCAGTACTTC. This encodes CASSQDPPPGLAALYEQYF.

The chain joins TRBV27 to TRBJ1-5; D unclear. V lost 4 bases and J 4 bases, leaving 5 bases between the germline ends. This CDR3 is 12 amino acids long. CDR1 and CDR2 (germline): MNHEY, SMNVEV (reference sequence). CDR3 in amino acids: CASSSLNQPQHF. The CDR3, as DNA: TGTGCCAGCAGTTCCCTTAATCAGCCCCAGCATTTT.

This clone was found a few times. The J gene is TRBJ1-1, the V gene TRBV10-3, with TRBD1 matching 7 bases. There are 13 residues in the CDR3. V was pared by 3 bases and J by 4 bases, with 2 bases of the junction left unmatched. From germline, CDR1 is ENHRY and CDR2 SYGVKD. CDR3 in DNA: TGTGCCATCAGTGAACAGGGGAGCACTGAAGCTTTCTTT. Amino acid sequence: CAISEQGSTEAFF.

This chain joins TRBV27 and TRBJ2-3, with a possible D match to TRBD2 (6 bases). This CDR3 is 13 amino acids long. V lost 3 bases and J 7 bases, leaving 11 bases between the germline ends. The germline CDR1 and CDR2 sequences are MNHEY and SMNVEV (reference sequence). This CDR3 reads CASSLGGGNTQYF. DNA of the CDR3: TGTGCCAGCAGTTTGGGGGGAGGAAATACGCAGTATTTT.